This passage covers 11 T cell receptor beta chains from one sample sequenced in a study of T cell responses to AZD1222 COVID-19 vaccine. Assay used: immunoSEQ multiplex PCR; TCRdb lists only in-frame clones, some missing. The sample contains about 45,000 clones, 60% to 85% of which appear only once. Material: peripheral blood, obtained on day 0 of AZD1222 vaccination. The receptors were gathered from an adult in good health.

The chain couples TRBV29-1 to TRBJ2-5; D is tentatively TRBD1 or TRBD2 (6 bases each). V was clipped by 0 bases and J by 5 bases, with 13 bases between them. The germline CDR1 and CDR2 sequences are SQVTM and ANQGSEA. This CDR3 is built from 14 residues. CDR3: CSVEESGAGETQYF. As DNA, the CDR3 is TGCAGCGTTGAAGAGTCGGGGGCAGGGGAGACCCAGTACTTC.

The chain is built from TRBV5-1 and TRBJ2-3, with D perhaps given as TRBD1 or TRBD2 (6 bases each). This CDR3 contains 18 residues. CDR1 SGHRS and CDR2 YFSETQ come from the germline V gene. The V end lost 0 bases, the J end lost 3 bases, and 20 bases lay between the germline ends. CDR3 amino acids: CASSLAGLYREATDTQYF. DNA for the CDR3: TGCGCCAGCAGCTTGGCCGGTTTGTACAGGGAGGCAACAGATACGCAGTATTTT.

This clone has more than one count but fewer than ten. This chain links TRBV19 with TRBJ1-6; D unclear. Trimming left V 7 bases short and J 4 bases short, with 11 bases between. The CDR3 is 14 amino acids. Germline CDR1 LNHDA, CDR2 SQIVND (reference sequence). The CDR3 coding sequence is TGTGCCAGTATGTCGGCGGAATATAATTCACCCCTCCACTTT. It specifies CASMSAEYNSPLHF.

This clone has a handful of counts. The CDR3 sequence is CASSLVASESYEQYF. CDR3 coding DNA: TGTGCCAGCAGCTTGGTTGCTAGCGAGTCCTACGAGCAGTACTTC. The chain recombines TRBV5-6 with TRBJ2-7, with D possibly TRBD2 on 6 matching bases. CDR1 is SGHDT, CDR2 YYEEEE, per germline. V gave up 0 bases and J gave up 1 base, with 11 bases separating them. The CDR3 consists of 15 residues. Combining the CDR3 with reference TRBV5-6 and TRBJ2-7 gives the whole variable domain DAGVTQSPTHLIKTRGQQVTLRCSPKSGHDTVSWYQQALGQGPQFIFQYYEEEERQRGNFPDRFSGHQFPNYSSELNVNALLLGDSALYLCASSLVASESYEQYFGPGTRLTVT.

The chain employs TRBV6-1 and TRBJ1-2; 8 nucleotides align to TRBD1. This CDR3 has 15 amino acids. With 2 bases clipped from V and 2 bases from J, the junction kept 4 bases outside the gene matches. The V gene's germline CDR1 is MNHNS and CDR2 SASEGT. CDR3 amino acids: CASSEYGDRNYGYTF. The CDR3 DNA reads TGTGCCAGCAGTGAATACGGGGACAGGAACTATGGCTACACCTTC.

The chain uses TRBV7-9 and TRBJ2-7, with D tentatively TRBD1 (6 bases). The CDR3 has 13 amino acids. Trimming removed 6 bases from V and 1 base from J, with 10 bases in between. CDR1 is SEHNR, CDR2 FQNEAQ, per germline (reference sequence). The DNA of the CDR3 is TGTGCCAGCAGGTACAGGGAGTCCTACGAGCAGTACTTC. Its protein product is CASRYRESYEQYF.

CDR3 in amino acids: CASSSSLASNEQFF. In nucleotides, the CDR3 is TGTGCCAGCAGCTCGTCACTAGCGTCCAATGAGCAGTTCTTC. The chain uses TRBV11-2 and TRBJ2-1, with 7 bases that match TRBD2. CDR3 length: 14 residues. The germline gives CDR1 SGHAT, CDR2 FQNNGV. V was pared by 4 bases and J by 6 bases, with 6 bases of the junction left unmatched.

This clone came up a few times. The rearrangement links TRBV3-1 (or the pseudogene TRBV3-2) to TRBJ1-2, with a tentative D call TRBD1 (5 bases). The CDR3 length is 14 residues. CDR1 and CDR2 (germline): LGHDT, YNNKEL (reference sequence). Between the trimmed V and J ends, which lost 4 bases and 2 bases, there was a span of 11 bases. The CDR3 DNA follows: TGTGCCAGCAGCCGTCCAGGGACGAACTATGGCTACACCTTC. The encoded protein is CASSRPGTNYGYTF.

The CDR3 reads CASSLEPALLAEAFF. DNA of the CDR3: TGTGCCAGCAGCTTGGAACCAGCCCTTTTAGCTGAAGCTTTCTTT. J is TRBJ1-1 and V is TRBV5-4; D uncertain. This CDR3 region has 15 residues. V gave up 0 bases and J gave up 6 bases, with 15 bases separating them. Germline CDR1 is SGHNT and CDR2 is YYREEE (reference sequence).

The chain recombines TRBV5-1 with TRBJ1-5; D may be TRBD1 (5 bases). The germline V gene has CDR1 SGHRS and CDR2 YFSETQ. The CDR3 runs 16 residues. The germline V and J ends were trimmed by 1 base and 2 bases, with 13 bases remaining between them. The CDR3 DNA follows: TGCGCCAGCAGCTTGATTCCCCAGGGCGGCAATCAGCCCCAGCATTTT. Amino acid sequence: CASSLIPQGGNQPQHF.

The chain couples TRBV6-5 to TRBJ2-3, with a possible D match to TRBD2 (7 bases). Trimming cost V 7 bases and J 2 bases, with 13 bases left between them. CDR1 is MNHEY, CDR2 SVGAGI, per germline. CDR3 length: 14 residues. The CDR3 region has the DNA TGTGCCAGCACTTCGGGGGGCAACACAGATACGCAGTATTTT. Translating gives CASTSGGNTDTQYF.